These 21 T cell receptor beta chains originate from one sample sequenced in a study of CXCR3-negative and CXCR3-positive naive CD8 T cells. UMI-tagged TRB cDNA libraries were built via 5' RACE. TCRdb re-called the 5' RACE reads; one entry per CDR3 protein, DNA not given. The repertoire table contains about 130,000 distinct CDR3 sequences. Sequencing used naive CXCR3- CD8+ T cells from blood. Subset reported: CD45RO-CCR7+CD27+CD95- naive CD8+ T cells lacking CXCR3 (TNR3-). The receptors derive from a human donor in good health. Some clones in this sample may be carry-over from other donors' samples.

The rearrangement links TRBV4-1 to TRBJ1-4; TCRdb names TRBD1, which stays unverified in the absence of DNA. CDR3 length: 15 amino acids. The germline V gene has CDR1 MGHRA and CDR2 YSYEKL. CDR3 sequence: CASSQQGENNEKLFF.

J is TRBJ1-1 and V is TRBV7-9. Germline values: CDR1 SEHNR, CDR2 FQNEAQ (reference sequence). The CDR3 spans 14 residues. The CDR3 is CASSETDSGPEAFF.

The chain joins TRBV28 to TRBJ2-3. The germline V gene has CDR1 MDHEN and CDR2 SYDVKM. The CDR3 has 14 residues. CDR3 sequence reads: CASSSVRGPDTQYF.

The chain couples TRBV7-3 to TRBJ2-7. CDR1 and CDR2 from the germline V gene are SGHTA and FQGTGA. This CDR3 has 15 residues. The CDR3 spells CASSSSPGGFYEQYF.

V usage is TRBV4-1 and J usage is TRBJ2-5; with no DNA, the TCRdb D assignment of TRBD1 cannot be verified. The CDR3 sequence is 14 residues long. Germline CDR1 MGHRA, CDR2 YSYEKL. The CDR3 sequence: CASSQETGLETQYF.

This sequence joins TRBV7-9 and TRBJ2-7; TCRdb reports TRBD1, a call that lacks DNA to check it against. Germline V gene sequence: CDR1 SEHNR, CDR2 FQNEAQ (reference sequence). The CDR3 spans 15 residues. CDR3 protein: CASSLGPTRAGEQYF. The complete variable domain, with remaining parts taken from reference TRBV7-9 and TRBJ2-7, reads DTGVSQNPRHKITKRGQNVTFRCDPISEHNRLYWYRQTLGQGPEFLTYFQNEAQLEKSRLLSDRFSAERPKGSFSTLEIQRTEQGDSAMYLCASSLGPTRAGEQYFGPGTRLTVT.

V is TRBV7-9 and J is TRBJ2-5. Germline V gene data show CDR1 as SEHNR and CDR2 as FQNEAQ (reference sequence). This CDR3 is built from 13 residues. The CDR3 sequence is CASSLGQEETQYF.

The J gene is TRBJ2-7, the V gene TRBV28. The CDR3 is 13 amino acids. Germline CDR1 MDHEN, CDR2 SYDVKM. The CDR3 loop is CASSFGVPYEQYF.

The chain couples TRBV7-8 to TRBJ2-4. CDR3 size: 15 residues. The germline CDR1 and CDR2 sequences are SGHVS and FQNEAQ. This CDR3 is CASSLEDLAKNIQYF.

V and J are TRBV5-1 and TRBJ2-2. The CDR3 loop spans 13 amino acids. CDR1 and CDR2 (germline): SGHRS, YFSETQ. The CDR3 protein is CASILDNTGELFF.

J is TRBJ2-7 and V is TRBV6-5; the TRBD1 assignment by TCRdb is unverifiable without DNA. CDR3 length equals 14 residues. Germline CDR1 is MNHEY and CDR2 is SVGAGI. The CDR3 loop is CASSQDSRGSEQYF.

V and J are TRBV7-9 and TRBJ2-3; TCRdb lists TRBD2, though no DNA is available to test this call. The CDR3 is 15 amino acids. Germline V gene data show CDR1 as SEHNR and CDR2 as FQNEAQ (reference sequence). CDR3 sequence: CASSLLAHSTDTQYF.

J is TRBJ1-2 and V is TRBV4-3. Germline CDR1 is LGHNA and CDR2 is YSLEER. This CDR3 is built from 16 residues. The chain's CDR3 is CASSQFQQTANYGYTF.

The J gene is TRBJ1-4, the V gene TRBV23-1; TCRdb calls TRBD1, which cannot be checked without DNA. TRBV23-1 carries the ORF label, with uncertain function. The length of the CDR3 is 19 residues. The CDR3 loop reads CASSRKAPHILRGGEKLFF.

The chain is built from TRBV5-1 and TRBJ2-3; the D call of TRBD1 rests on TCRdb alone, since no DNA is present to check it. The CDR3 spans 14 residues. The germline V gene has CDR1 SGHRS and CDR2 YFSETQ. The chain's CDR3 is CASSPDRVTDTQYF.

The rearrangement joins TRBV2 to TRBJ2-1; TCRdb's D gene call, TRBD2, goes unchecked for lack of DNA. CDR3 length equals 14 residues. Germline V gene lookup returns CDR1 SNHLY and CDR2 FYNNEI. This CDR3 is CATPSRVLPDEQFF.

The chain's CDR3 is CASRGTGSGEQYF. This sequence joins TRBV6-5 and TRBJ2-7; TCRdb lists TRBD1, though no DNA is available to test this call. The CDR3 covers 13 residues. The germline CDR1 and CDR2 sequences are MNHEY and SVGAGI.

The chain joins TRBV5-1 to TRBJ1-5. The CDR3 has 16 residues. Germline V gene lookup returns CDR1 SGHRS and CDR2 YFSETQ. The CDR3 spells CASSLGEGSSNQPQHF.

Here the CDR3 reads CASSLGASGQEEQYF. V gene TRBV7-8 combines with J gene TRBJ2-7; TCRdb calls TRBD1, which cannot be checked without DNA. The CDR3 runs 15 residues. The germline CDR1 and CDR2 sequences are SGHVS and FQNEAQ. Full variable domain (missing parts from reference TRBV7-8 and TRBJ2-7): GAGVSQSPRYKVAKRGQDVALRCDPISGHVSLFWYQQALGQGPEFLTYFQNEAQLDKSGLPSDRFFAERPEGSVSTLKIQRTQQEDSAVYLCASSLGASGQEEQYFGPGTRLTVT.

The chain uses TRBV12-3 or TRBV12-4 and TRBJ1-1. The length of the CDR3 is 13 residues. CDR3 region: CASSLNPNTEAFF.

The chain uses TRBV20-1 and TRBJ2-7; TCRdb names TRBD2, which stays unverified in the absence of DNA. CDR3 length: 12 residues. The germline gives CDR1 DFQATT, CDR2 SNEGSKA (reference sequence). CDR3 protein: CRAGTSGYEQYF.